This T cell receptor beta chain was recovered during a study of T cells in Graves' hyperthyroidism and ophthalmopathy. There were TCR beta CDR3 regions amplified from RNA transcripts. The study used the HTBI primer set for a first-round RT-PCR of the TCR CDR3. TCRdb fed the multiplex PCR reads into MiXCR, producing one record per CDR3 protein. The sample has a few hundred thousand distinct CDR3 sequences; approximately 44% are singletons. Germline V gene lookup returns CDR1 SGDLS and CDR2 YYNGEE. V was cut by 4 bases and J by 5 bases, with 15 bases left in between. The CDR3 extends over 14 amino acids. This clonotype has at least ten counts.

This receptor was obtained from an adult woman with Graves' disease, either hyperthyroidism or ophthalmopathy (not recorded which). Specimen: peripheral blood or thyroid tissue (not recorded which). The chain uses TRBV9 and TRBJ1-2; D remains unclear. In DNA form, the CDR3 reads TGTGCCAGCAGCCCTGGACGGGTAGTATATGGCTACACCTTC. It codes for CASSPGRVVYGYTF.